The clone carrying this T cell receptor (beta chain) was recorded many times. The data were obtained in a study of human T cells and chemical hapten exposure. Individual cDNA molecules in this library carried unique molecular identifiers. TCRdb passed the RACE reads through MiXCR, listing each CDR3 protein once. The repertoire has 270,000 or so distinct CDR3 sequences, over 7.5% of them found once; the top ten carry roughly 1.2%. Noted time point: pre-sensitization, week 0. The treatment: therapeutic diphenylcyclopropenone sensitization with weekly scalp DPC. Total RNA came from unfractionated whole blood. This CDR3 spans 15 amino acids. V was trimmed by 4 bases and J by 5 bases, leaving 19 bases between them. The germline gives CDR1 SGHNT, CDR2 YYREEE (reference sequence).

J is TRBJ2-7 and V is TRBV5-4; no clear D gene. The sequencing here drew on whole blood, taken in connection with sensitization to the hapten diphenylcyclopropenone (DPC). This clonotype was sampled from a young man with alopecia areata. Some clones in this sample may be carry-over from other donors' samples. The CDR3 nucleotides are TGTGCCAGCAGCCTACAGTCCCACAGAGGCGACGAGCAGTACTTC. Translating it yields CASSLQSHRGDEQYF. Full variable domain (missing parts from reference TRBV5-4 and TRBJ2-7): ETGVTQSPTHLIKTRGQQVTLRCSSQSGHNTVSWYQQALGQGPQFIFQYYREEENGRGNFPPRFSGLQFPNYSSELNVNALELDDSALYLCASSLQSHRGDEQYFGPGTRLTVT.